This T cell receptor (beta chain) comes out of a study of graft-versus-host responses after intestinal transplantation. Across the whole study: Each recipient received anti-thymocyte globulin induction, then tacrolimus and steroids for around 3 years.

Measured with immunoSEQ multiplex PCR; TCRdb has only the in-frame clones, and not every one. Counted here are 80,000 or so clones, about 92% occurring once; the ten biggest clones make up 0.55% to 0.8%. General study results and limits: Recipient marrow held GvH clones, some first seen in ileum or blood. The study found high graft-versus-host to host-versus-graft clonal ratios in allografts of patients with graft-donor T cell macrochimerism.

As for this clone: The antigen is unknown.

The CDR3 is made up of 15 amino acids. The germline gives CDR1 SGHNT, CDR2 YENEEA. Trimming took 5 bases from V and 5 from J; bases not matched to a gene: 7. This chain uses TRBV11-3 with TRBJ2-1; 9 bases are shared with TRBD1. This TCR was sampled from a human patient who received an intestinal transplant, so some T cells may come from the graft donor. Sequencing was performed on PBMCs, taken 98 days after intestinal transplantation. CDR3 amino acids: CASSPRTGENNEQFF. CDR3 coding DNA: TGTGCCAGCAGCCCCCGGACAGGGGAGAACAATGAGCAGTTCTTC.